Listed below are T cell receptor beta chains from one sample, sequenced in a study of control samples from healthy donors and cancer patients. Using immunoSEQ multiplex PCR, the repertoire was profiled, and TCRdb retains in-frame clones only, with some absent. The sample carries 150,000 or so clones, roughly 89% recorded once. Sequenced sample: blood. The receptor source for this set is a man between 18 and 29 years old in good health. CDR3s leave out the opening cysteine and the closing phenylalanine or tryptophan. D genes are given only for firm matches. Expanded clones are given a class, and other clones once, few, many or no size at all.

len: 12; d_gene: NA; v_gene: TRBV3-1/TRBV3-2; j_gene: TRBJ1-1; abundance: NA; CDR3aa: ASSSFGNTGEAF
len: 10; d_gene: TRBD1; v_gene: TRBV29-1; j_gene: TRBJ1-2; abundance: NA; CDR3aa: RAGQGEGGYT
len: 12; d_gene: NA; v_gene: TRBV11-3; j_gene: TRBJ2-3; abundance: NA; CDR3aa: ASSPGTSTDTQY
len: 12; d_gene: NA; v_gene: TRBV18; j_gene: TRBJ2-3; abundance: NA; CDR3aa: ASSPPELADTQY
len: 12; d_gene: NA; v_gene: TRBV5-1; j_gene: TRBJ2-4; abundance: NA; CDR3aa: ASSLGVGRNIQY
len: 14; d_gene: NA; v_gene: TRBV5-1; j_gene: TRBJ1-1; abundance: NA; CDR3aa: ASSLEGWREGTEAF
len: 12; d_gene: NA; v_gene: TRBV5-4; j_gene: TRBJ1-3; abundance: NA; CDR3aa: ASSLVGDGNTIY
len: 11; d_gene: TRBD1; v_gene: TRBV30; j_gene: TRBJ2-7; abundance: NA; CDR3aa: AWSETGGYEQY
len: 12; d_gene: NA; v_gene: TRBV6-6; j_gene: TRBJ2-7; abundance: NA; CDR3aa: ASSYGGQTYEQY
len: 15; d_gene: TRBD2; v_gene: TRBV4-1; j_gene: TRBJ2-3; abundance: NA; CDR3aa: ASSRLPPGLNADTQY
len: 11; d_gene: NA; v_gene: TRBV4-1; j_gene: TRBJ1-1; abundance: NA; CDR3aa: ASSQLRSTEAF
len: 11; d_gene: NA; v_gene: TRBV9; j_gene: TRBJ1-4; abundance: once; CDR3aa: ASSVDTNEKLF
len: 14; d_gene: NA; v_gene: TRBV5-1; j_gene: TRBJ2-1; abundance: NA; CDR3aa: ASKRTASSSYNEQF
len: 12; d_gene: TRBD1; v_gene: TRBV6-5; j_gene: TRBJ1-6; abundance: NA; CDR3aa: ASTSGQGGSPLH
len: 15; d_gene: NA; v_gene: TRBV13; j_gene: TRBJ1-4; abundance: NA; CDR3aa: ASSLRVQHATNEKLF
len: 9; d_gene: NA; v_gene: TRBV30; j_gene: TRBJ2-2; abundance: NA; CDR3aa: AWSAAGELF
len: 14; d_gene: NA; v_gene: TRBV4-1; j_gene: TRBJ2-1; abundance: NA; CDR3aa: ASSQPKQANYNEQF
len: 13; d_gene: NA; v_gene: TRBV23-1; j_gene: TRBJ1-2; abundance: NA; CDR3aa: ASRLTRGRSYGYT
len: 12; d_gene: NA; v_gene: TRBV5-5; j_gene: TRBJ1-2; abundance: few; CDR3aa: ASSLVPKGYGYT
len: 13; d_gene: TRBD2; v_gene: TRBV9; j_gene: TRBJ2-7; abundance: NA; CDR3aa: ASSEGTSGGDEQY
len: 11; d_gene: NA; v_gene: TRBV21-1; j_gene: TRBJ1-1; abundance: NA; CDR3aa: ASSKGGDNEAF
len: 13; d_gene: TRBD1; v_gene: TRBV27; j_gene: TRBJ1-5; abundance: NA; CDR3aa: ASSRGQGSGQPQH
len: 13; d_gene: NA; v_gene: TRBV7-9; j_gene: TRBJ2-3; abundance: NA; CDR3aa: ASSSLRGGTDTQY
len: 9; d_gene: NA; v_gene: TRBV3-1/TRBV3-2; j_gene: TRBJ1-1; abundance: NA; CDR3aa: ASSQAGQAF
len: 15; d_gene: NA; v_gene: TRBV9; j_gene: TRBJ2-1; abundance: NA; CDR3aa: ASSVMGGKTYFNEQF
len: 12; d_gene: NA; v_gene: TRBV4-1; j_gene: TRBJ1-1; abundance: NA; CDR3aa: ASSQVGQNTEAF
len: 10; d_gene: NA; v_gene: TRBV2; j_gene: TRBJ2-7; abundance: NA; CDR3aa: ASTDLSYEQY
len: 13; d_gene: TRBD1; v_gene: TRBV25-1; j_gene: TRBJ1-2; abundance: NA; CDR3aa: ASSDSIQGRYGYT
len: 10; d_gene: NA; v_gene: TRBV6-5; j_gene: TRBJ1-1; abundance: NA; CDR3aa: ASSVSDTEAF
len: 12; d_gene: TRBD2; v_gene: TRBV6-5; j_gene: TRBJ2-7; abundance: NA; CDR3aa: ASSPLSAGGEQY
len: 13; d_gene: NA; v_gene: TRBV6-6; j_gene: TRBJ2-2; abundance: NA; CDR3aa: ASREGWPNTGELF
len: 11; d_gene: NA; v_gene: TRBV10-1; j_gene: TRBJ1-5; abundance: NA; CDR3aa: ASSDGVGQPQH
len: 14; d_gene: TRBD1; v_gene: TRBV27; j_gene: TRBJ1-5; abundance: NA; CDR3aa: ASSLIAGGADQPQH
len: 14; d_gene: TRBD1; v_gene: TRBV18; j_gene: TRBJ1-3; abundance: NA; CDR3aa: ASSFTTGEAGNTIY
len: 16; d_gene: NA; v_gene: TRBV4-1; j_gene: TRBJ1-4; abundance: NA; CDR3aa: ASSQYQGTRTTNEKLF
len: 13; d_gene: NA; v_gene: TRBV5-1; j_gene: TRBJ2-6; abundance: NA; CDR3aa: ASSLEASGANVLT
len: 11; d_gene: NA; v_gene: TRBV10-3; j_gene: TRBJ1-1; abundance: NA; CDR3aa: AIHRDMNTEAF
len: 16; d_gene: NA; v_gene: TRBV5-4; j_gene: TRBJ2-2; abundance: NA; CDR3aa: ASSIQTRSHRDTGELF
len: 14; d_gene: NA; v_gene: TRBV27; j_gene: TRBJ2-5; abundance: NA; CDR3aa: ASSLRGAQVGETQY
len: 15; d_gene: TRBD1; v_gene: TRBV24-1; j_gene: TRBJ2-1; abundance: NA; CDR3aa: ATSGATGTGGNGEQF
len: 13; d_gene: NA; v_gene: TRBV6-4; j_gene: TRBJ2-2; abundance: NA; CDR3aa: ASSDSLGGNGELF
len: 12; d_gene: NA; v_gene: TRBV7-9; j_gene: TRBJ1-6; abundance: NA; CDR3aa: ASSFGIQGSPLH